These 6 T cell receptor beta chains were sequenced from one sample in a study of blood T cells in healthy people across ages (dated by TCRdb to 2013 to 2016). The library was produced with 5' RACE. Sequencing took place on an Illumina HiSeq 2500. The second PCR ran for roughly 7 to 11 cycles and used a J-beta primer mix along with a sample-barcoded 5' primer. TCRdb reworked the public reads: Q25 trimming with fastp, MiXCR clone assembly, productive beta chains retained. Under each unique CDR3 protein, matching rows form one entry showing the most common genes and DNA. The sample contains 550,000 to 750,000 distinct CDR3 sequences, 21% of them found a single time. Roughly 3.7% of the sample belongs to the ten largest clones. Input material: blood. These TCRs come from a man between 65 and 85 years old in good health.

The rearrangement uses TRBV24-1 and TRBJ2-1, with 9 bases lining up with TRBD2. This CDR3 spans 15 amino acids. Germline CDR1 reads KGHDR; CDR2 reads SFDVKD. Trimming at V came to 0 bases and at J to 7 bases, leaving 3 bases not matched to a gene. CDR3 coding DNA: TGTGCCACCAGTGATTTGTCTAGCGGGGTTAATGAGCAGTTCTTC. It is translated as CATSDLSSGVNEQFF.

This rearrangement joins TRBV27 to TRBJ2-1, with 7 bases that match TRBD1. Germline V gives CDR1 MNHEY, CDR2 SMNVEV (reference sequence). This CDR3 contains 15 residues. V was clipped by 7 bases and J by 0 bases; unmatched bases: 6. The CDR3 DNA is TGTGCCAGCACCCAATCAGGGGGCTCCTACAATGAGCAGTTCTTC. It codes for CASTQSGGSYNEQFF.

This clonotype showed up just a few times. The genes are TRBV6-5 and TRBJ1-4, with D uncertain. This CDR3 spans 13 amino acids. The V gene's germline CDR1 is MNHEY and CDR2 SVGAGI. V lost 2 bases to trimming and J lost 6 bases, with 7 bases between them. Here the CDR3 DNA reads TGTGCCAGCAGTTACGATGTCCATGAAAAACTGTTTTTT. Translated, it gives CASSYDVHEKLFF.

CDR3 nucleotides: TGTGCCATCGCACCCACCACTAGCGGGAAATTCAATGAGCAGTTCTTC. This translates into CAIAPTTSGKFNEQFF. The rearrangement links TRBV10-3 to TRBJ2-1, with 10 bases identical to TRBD2. CDR3 length equals 16 residues. Germline V gives CDR1 ENHRY, CDR2 SYGVKD. After removal of 8 bases from V and 6 bases from J, the junction contained 13 bases not matched to a gene.

This clonotype turned up a few times. The chain employs TRBV12-3 or TRBV12-4 and TRBJ2-1; 14 nucleotides line up with TRBD2. Trimming at V came to 0 bases and at J to 8 bases, leaving 3 bases not matched to a gene. The CDR3 length is 16 residues. CDR3 region: CASSLAGLAGVDEQFF. CDR3 DNA sequence: TGTGCCAGCAGTTTAGCGGGACTAGCGGGAGTCGATGAGCAGTTCTTC.

The CDR3 is CASSLARPGDEQFF. For the CDR3, the DNA is TGCGCCAGCAGCTTGGCTAGGCCCGGCGATGAGCAGTTCTTC. This chain uses TRBV5-1 with TRBJ2-1, with D unresolved. Germline assignment: CDR1 SGHRS and CDR2 YFSETQ. This CDR3 is 14 amino acids long. The V and J ends lost 0 bases and 8 bases respectively, with 12 bases between them.